The 31 T cell receptor beta chains listed next were all sequenced from one sample in a study of cytomegalovirus exposure and HLA in healthy donors. PCR used 60 Vbeta primers and 13 Jbeta primers. Generated by immunoSEQ multiplex PCR, the TCRdb table keeps only in-frame clones and is missing some. The table has 180,000 or so clones, roughly 80% seen once. Sequencing input: PBMCs. The receptor source for this set is a woman in her 50s in good health and CMV-seropositive.

The chain couples TRBV9 to TRBJ2-1, with TRBD1 matching over 8 bases. J gave up 5 bases and V 2 bases, and 0 bases lay outside the gene matches. CDR1 and CDR2 (germline): SGDLS, YYNGEE. CDR3 length: 13 amino acids. The CDR3 here is CASSVDRDNEQFF. CDR3 DNA: TGTGCCAGCAGCGTGGACAGGGACAATGAGCAGTTCTTC.

The chain has TRBV4-1 and TRBJ2-7; no definite D call. The CDR3 is 14 residues long. V lost 0 bases to trimming and J lost 2 bases, with 8 bases between them. Germline V gives CDR1 MGHRA, CDR2 YSYEKL. CDR3 coding DNA: TGCGCCAGCAGCCAAGATCCTACAGCCTACGAGCAGTACTTC. Amino acids: CASSQDPTAYEQYF.

The CDR3, as DNA: TGTGCCAGCAGCTACAGGGTTGGCACTGGAAACACCATATATTTT. This gives the protein CASSYRVGTGNTIYF. This chain joins TRBV7-8 and TRBJ1-3; TRBD1 is a possible D gene (6 bases). The CDR3 is made up of 15 amino acids. Trimming cost V 4 bases and J 2 bases, with 12 bases left between them. CDR1 and CDR2 from the germline V gene are SGHVS and FQNEAQ.

This sequence joins TRBV13 and TRBJ2-3, with TRBD1 identical over 9 bases. The V segment lost 3 bases and the J segment 4 bases; nucleotides outside the gene matches: 5. The CDR3 covers 15 residues. CDR1 is PRHDT, CDR2 FYEKMQ, per germline (reference sequence). For the CDR3, the DNA is TGTGCCAGCAGCTTGGGACAGGGTGCGGCAGATACGCAGTATTTT. Residues: CASSLGQGAADTQYF. The full variable domain, its missing parts supplied by reference TRBV13 and TRBJ2-3, is AAGVIQSPRHLIKEKRETATLKCYPIPRHDTVYWYQQGPGQDPQFLISFYEKMQSDKGSIPDRFSAQQFSDYHSELNMSSLELGDSALYFCASSLGQGAADTQYFGPGTRLTVL.

The rearrangement joins TRBV7-2 to TRBJ2-7; D might be TRBD1 (6 bases). The CDR3 extends over 14 amino acids. Germline loops: CDR1 SGHTA, CDR2 FQGNSA. V was shortened by 3 bases and J by 6 bases, with 15 bases between the two germline ends. The CDR3 nucleotides are TGTGCCAGCAGCTTCCGACAGGCTACTCTCGAGCAGTACTTC. Translating gives CASSFRQATLEQYF.

Worth noting for this clone: One end of the junction fails to match germline, which may point to a read error. The chain combines TRBV5-4 with TRBJ2-1; TRBD1 agrees at 7 bases. The CDR3 is made up of 12 amino acids. Germline CDR1 is SGHNT and CDR2 is YYREEE (reference sequence). The CDR3 sequence: CASSFNDRENLF. In DNA form, the CDR3 reads TGTGCCAGCAGCTTCAATGACAGGGAGAATCTCTTC.

The chain links TRBV10-1 to TRBJ2-5; tentatively, D is TRBD1 (5 bases). TRBJ2-7 explains the end of the DNA better; the J call may be wrong. Germline V gene lookup returns CDR1 WNHNN and CDR2 SYGVQD (reference sequence). The CDR3 is 12 residues long. Here the CDR3 reads CASRMGPYEQYF. CDR3 bases: TGCGCCAGCAGAATGGGGCCCTACGAGCAGTACTTC.

The rearrangement uses TRBV4-1 and TRBJ1-6; tentatively, D is TRBD1 (6 bases). V lost 5 bases and J lost 3, with 8 bases in between. The length of the CDR3 is 14 residues. CDR1 is MGHRA, CDR2 YSYEKL, per germline. The chain's CDR3 is CASSVGGYNSPLHF. CDR3 DNA sequence: TGCGCCAGCAGCGTAGGGGGCTATAATTCACCCCTCCACTTT.

This clone was counted a few times. This chain joins TRBV6-6 and TRBJ1-4; TRBD1 is a possible D gene (5 bases). Trimming took 6 bases from V and 7 from J, leaving 12 bases between them. The length of the CDR3 is 13 residues. CDR1 and CDR2 (germline): MNHNY, SVGAGI (reference sequence). DNA for the CDR3: TGTGCCAGCAGGCCAATGGGGCTTGAAAAACTGTTTTTT. This translates into CASRPMGLEKLFF.

This clone was seen a handful of times. One junction end does not reproduce the germline sequence, and a read error may be involved. The chain links TRBV7-7 to TRBJ2-7, with TRBD2 identical over 15 bases. CDR1 SSHAT and CDR2 FNYEAQ come from the germline V gene (reference sequence). The CDR3 runs 16 residues. The CDR3 is CASSRGLAGGTYEQYF. The CDR3 DNA follows: TGTGCTAGCAGCCGGGGACTAGCGGGGGGCACCTACGAGCAGTACTTC.

CDR3 amino acids: CASSQGRTVWNSPLHF. The DNA of the CDR3 is TGTGCCAGCAGCCAAGGGCGGACAGTCTGGAATTCACCCCTCCACTTT. V usage is TRBV14 and J usage is TRBJ1-6; D might be TRBD1 (6 bases). V dropped 1 base and J dropped 7 bases, with 14 bases sitting between them. The germline gives CDR1 SGHDN, CDR2 FVKESK. This CDR3 has 16 amino acids.

The chain employs TRBV29-1 and TRBJ1-2; maybe TRBD1 (5 bases). Germline V lookup: CDR1 SQVTM, CDR2 ANQGSEA. There are 14 residues in the CDR3. V was shortened by 4 bases and J by 3 bases, with 15 bases between the two germline ends. CDR3 sequence reads: CSVVGLPNDYGYTF. The CDR3 nucleotides are TGCAGCGTTGTGGGACTGCCAAATGACTATGGCTACACCTTC.

V and J are TRBV7-9 and TRBJ2-7, with D uncertain. The CDR3 sequence is 13 residues long. The V gene's germline CDR1 is SEHNR and CDR2 FQNEAQ (reference sequence). Between the trimmed V and J ends, which lost 5 bases and 10 bases, there was a span of 18 bases. Here the CDR3 reads CASSQEVPATQYF. CDR3 DNA sequence: TGTGCCAGCAGCCAAGAGGTTCCGGCTACACAGTACTTC.

The V call is TRBV20-1, the J call TRBJ2-1; D remains unclear. CDR1 DFQATT and CDR2 SNEGSKA come from the germline V gene (reference sequence). The V end was cut by 5 bases, the J end by 6 bases, with 5 bases between. The CDR3 contains 10 residues. CDR3 bases: TGCAGTGCTCGTTCCAATGAGCAGTTCTTC. It encodes CSARSNEQFF.

The CDR3 DNA reads TGTGCCAGCAGTTACTCGGACAGCTACGAGCAGTACTTC. This encodes CASSYSDSYEQYF. This chain uses TRBV6-6 with TRBJ2-7, with TRBD1 as a possible D gene (6 bases). CDR3 length: 13 amino acids. With 0 bases removed from V and 3 bases from J, the gap between germline ends came to 6 bases. Germline V lookup: CDR1 MNHNY, CDR2 SVGAGI (reference sequence).

The V and J genes are TRBV9 and TRBJ2-4; 7 bases match TRBD1. The CDR3 runs 17 residues. Germline V gene sequence: CDR1 SGDLS, CDR2 YYNGEE. With 4 bases clipped from V and 4 bases from J, the junction kept 14 bases outside the gene matches. CDR3 sequence (DNA): TGTGCCAGCAGCCCCTACACCCGGGACAGAACAAAAAACATTCAGTACTTC. Amino acids: CASSPYTRDRTKNIQYF.

The chain is built from TRBV9 and TRBJ2-1, with no clear D. This CDR3 has 15 amino acids. V was trimmed by 1 base and J by 8 bases, leaving 16 bases between them. Germline lookup yields CDR1 SGDLS and CDR2 YYNGEE. In DNA, the CDR3 is TGTGCCAGCAGCGTAAGGAGTGCCGTTGGCGATGAGCAGTTCTTC. Amino acids: CASSVRSAVGDEQFF.

The chain couples TRBV9 to TRBJ1-4; TRBD1 might be the D (6 bases). The germline gives CDR1 SGDLS, CDR2 YYNGEE. Trimming took 3 bases from V and 8 from J, leaving 17 bases between them. The CDR3 totals 15 residues. The CDR3 is CASSARDTTGEKLFF. The CDR3 nucleotides are TGTGCCAGCAGCGCCCGGGACACGACGGGGGAAAAACTGTTTTTT.

This clone was seen a handful of times. The chain joins TRBV2 to TRBJ2-5, with a possible D match to TRBD1 (6 bases). The V end lost 4 bases, the J end lost 5 bases, and 11 bases lay between the germline ends. The germline gives CDR1 SNHLY, CDR2 FYNNEI. The CDR3 has 13 residues. Here the CDR3 reads CASSVNRVETQYF. The DNA for the CDR3 is TGTGCCAGCAGTGTTAACAGGGTGGAGACCCAGTACTTC.

This clone was detected only once. The V gene is TRBV10-3, the J gene TRBJ1-1, with 8 positions matching TRBD1. The V gene's germline CDR1 is ENHRY and CDR2 SYGVKD. This CDR3 is built from 17 residues. V dropped 5 bases and J dropped 1; count of bases not matched to a gene: 12. This chain's CDR3 is CAISSGQGVRGNTEAFF. The CDR3 coding sequence is TGTGCCATCAGTTCCGGACAGGGCGTGAGGGGGAACACTGAAGCTTTCTTT.

The chain is built from TRBV9 and TRBJ2-1; tentative D call: TRBD2 (7 bases). Germline loops: CDR1 SGDLS, CDR2 YYNGEE. The CDR3 loop spans 16 amino acids. V gave up 3 bases and J gave up 0 bases, with 13 bases separating them. CDR3 coding DNA: TGTGCCAGCAGCGAGGGGGGGGGATCCTCCTACAATGAGCAGTTCTTC. Translating gives CASSEGGGSSYNEQFF.

The chain uses TRBV6-1 and TRBJ1-2; no firm D call. The CDR3 totals 15 residues. Trimming took off 1 base at V and 4 bases at J, with 13 bases between the two ends. Germline V CDR1 and CDR2: MNHNS, SASEGT. The CDR3 loop is CASSEGIPNLYGYTF. CDR3 nucleotides: TGTGCCAGCAGTGAAGGCATTCCTAACCTCTATGGCTACACCTTC.

The chain carries TRBV30 and TRBJ2-3; 9 bases are shared with TRBD1. The CDR3 contains 14 residues. Unmatched junction bases numbered 3, after V lost 5 bases and J lost 0 bases. Germline V gene sequence: CDR1 GTSNPN, CDR2 SVGIG (reference sequence). The CDR3 DNA reads TGTGCCTGGCGGACAGGGGCTAGCACAGATACGCAGTATTTT. It is translated as CAWRTGASTDTQYF.

The J gene is TRBJ2-6, the V gene TRBV19; 7 bases agree with TRBD1. Per germline, CDR1 LNHDA and CDR2 SQIVND (reference sequence). J lost 2 bases, V lost 7 bases, and 8 bases had no gene match. The CDR3 is 16 amino acids. The CDR3 here is CASILTGAPGANVLTF. In DNA form, the CDR3 reads TGTGCCAGTATTCTTACAGGGGCTCCTGGGGCCAACGTCCTGACTTTC.

This clone is a singleton in its sample. The chain is built from TRBV30 and TRBJ2-1, with TRBD2 matching over 14 bases. Trimming removed 3 bases from V and 15 bases from J; junction bases left unmatched: 7. This CDR3 is built from 13 residues. Germline-derived CDR1 and CDR2 are GTSNPN and SVGIG (reference sequence). The CDR3 DNA is TGTGCCTGGAGAGGACTAGCGGGGGGTTACTGGTTCTTC. Its protein is CAWRGLAGGYWFF.

This clone was seen only once. The chain combines TRBV11-2 with TRBJ1-3, with TRBD1 as a possible D gene (5 bases). The length of the CDR3 is 15 residues. The V and J ends lost 5 bases and 0 bases respectively, with 11 bases between them. Per germline, CDR1 SGHAT and CDR2 FQNNGV. The CDR3, as DNA: TGTGCCAGCAGCATGGACACTTACTCTGGAAACACCATATATTTT. It encodes CASSMDTYSGNTIYF.

The chain has TRBV5-1 and TRBJ1-1; 9 bases match TRBD1. There are 15 residues in the CDR3. The J segment lost 1 base and the V segment lost 2 bases, leaving 3 bases of the junction unmatched. Germline assignment: CDR1 SGHRS and CDR2 YFSETQ. CDR3 in DNA: TGCGCCAGCAGCTTATTACAGGGGGCGAACACTGAAGCTTTCTTT. Encoded protein: CASSLLQGANTEAFF.

V gene TRBV4-2 combines with J gene TRBJ2-7, with 9 positions matching TRBD2. CDR3 length: 17 amino acids. The J segment lost 2 bases and the V segment lost 0 bases, leaving 8 bases of the junction unmatched. In germline, CDR1 is LGHNA, CDR2 YNFKEQ. In nucleotides, the CDR3 is TGTGCCAGCAGCCAAGACAGGGGCCCTAGCGGGACCTACGAGCAGTACTTC. Protein sequence: CASSQDRGPSGTYEQYF.

The chain is built from TRBV6-6 and TRBJ1-1; D is unclear. V lost 6 bases, J lost 7 bases, and 12 bases lay in between. Germline assignment: CDR1 MNHNY and CDR2 SVGAGI (reference sequence). CDR3 length: 12 residues. The CDR3 DNA sequence: TGTGCCAGCAGGAACAGCCCTTATGAAGCTTTCTTT. Encoded protein: CASRNSPYEAFF.

The rearrangement joins TRBV11-2 to TRBJ2-5; 10 bases agree with TRBD2. The germline V gene encodes CDR1 SGHAT and CDR2 FQNNGV. This CDR3 is built from 15 residues. J lost 0 bases, V lost 5 bases, and 3 bases had no gene match. CDR3 coding DNA: TGTGCCAGCAGCCGGACTAGCGGATACCAAGAGACCCAGTACTTC. Translating gives CASSRTSGYQETQYF.

J is TRBJ2-3 and V is TRBV5-1, with 7 bases fitting TRBD2. This CDR3 has 13 amino acids. V was pared by 0 bases and J by 13 bases, with 8 bases of the junction left unmatched. Per the germline V gene, CDR1 is SGHRS and CDR2 is YFSETQ. CDR3 DNA sequence: TGCGCCAGCAGCTTGGAAGGGGAGGGCCGTAAGTATTTT. This codes for CASSLEGEGRKYF.